This TCR beta chain came from a study of blood T cell repertoires in COVID-19. TCRdb keeps only in-frame clones here, not all; method: immunoSEQ multiplex PCR. The sample lists around 15,000 clones, around 79% occurring once. The CDR3 spans 17 residues. Germline CDR1 SNHLY, CDR2 FYNNEI. V was pared by 8 bases and J by 0 bases, with 12 bases of the junction left unmatched. This receptor was taken from a woman aged 70 to 79 with active COVID-19. The rearrangement uses TRBV2 and TRBJ2-7, with TRBD2 matching 11 bases. The sample consisted of peripheral blood. CDR3 amino acids: CASDRWGGTSGSYEQYF. The CDR3 coding sequence is TGTGCCAGCGATCGATGGGGCGGGACTAGCGGCTCCTACGAGCAGTACTTC.